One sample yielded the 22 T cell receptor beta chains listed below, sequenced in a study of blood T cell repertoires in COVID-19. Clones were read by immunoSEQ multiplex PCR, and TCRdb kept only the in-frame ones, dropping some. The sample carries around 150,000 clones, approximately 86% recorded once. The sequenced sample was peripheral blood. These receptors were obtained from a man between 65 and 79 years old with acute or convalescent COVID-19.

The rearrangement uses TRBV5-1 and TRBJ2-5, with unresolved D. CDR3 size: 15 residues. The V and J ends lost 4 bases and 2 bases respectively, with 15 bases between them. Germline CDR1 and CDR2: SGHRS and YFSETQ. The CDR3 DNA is TGCGCCAGCAGCCCAACCTCAGGCTCTCAAGAGACCCAGTACTTC. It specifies CASSPTSGSQETQYF.

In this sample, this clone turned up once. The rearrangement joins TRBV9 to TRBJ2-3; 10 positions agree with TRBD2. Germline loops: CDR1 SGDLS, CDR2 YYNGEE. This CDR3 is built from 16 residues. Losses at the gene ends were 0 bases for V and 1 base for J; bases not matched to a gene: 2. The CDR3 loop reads CASSVVGTSGTDTQYF. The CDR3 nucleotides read TGTGCCAGCAGCGTAGTTGGGACTAGCGGCACAGATACGCAGTATTTT.

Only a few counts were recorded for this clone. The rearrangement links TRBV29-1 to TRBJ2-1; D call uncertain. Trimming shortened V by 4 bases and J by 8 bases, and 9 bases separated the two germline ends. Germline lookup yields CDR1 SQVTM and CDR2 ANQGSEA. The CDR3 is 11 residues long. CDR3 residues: CSVVRSYEQFF. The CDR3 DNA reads TGCAGCGTTGTTAGGAGTTATGAGCAGTTCTTC.

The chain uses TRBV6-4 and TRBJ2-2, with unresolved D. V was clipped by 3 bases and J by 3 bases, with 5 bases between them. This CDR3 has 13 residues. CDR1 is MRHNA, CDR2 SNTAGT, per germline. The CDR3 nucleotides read TGTGCCAGCAGTGAACAGCACACCGGGGAGCTGTTTTTT. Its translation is CASSEQHTGELFF.

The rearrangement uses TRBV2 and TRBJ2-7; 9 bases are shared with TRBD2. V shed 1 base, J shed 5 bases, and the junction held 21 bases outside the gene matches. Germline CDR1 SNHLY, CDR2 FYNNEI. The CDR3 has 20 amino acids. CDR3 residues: CASSEVETDYAGGPRDEQYF. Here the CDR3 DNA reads TGTGCCAGCAGTGAAGTGGAGACGGACTATGCGGGAGGGCCACGGGACGAGCAGTACTTC.

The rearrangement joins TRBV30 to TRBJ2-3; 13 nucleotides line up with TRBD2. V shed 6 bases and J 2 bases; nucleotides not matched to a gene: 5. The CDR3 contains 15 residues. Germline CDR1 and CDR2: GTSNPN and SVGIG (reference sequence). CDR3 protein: CACPGTSGNTDTQYF. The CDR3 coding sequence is TGTGCCTGTCCCGGGACTAGCGGGAACACAGATACGCAGTATTTT.

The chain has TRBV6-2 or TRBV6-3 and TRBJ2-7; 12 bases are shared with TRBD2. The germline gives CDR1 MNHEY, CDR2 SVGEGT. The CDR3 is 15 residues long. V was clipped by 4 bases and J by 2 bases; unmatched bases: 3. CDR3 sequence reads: CASSSSGRAPYEQYF. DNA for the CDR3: TGTGCCAGCAGTTCTAGCGGGAGGGCCCCCTACGAGCAGTACTTC.

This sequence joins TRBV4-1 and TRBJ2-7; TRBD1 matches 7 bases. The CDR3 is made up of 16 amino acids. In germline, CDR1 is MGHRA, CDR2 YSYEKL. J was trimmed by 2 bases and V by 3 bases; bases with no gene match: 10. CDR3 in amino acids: CASSQKDWDSPYEQYF. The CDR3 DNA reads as TGCGCCAGCAGCCAGAAGGATTGGGACAGCCCCTACGAGCAGTACTTC.

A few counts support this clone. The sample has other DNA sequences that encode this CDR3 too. CDR3 region: CASSKVRSSGTRSSYNEQFF. In DNA form, the CDR3 reads TGTGCCAGCAGCAAAGTTAGATCTAGCGGGACCCGGAGCTCCTACAATGAGCAGTTCTTC. J is TRBJ2-1 and V is TRBV21-1; TRBD2 is taken as the D call from the table, unchecked against the DNA. TRBV21-1 is shown as a pseudogene. The CDR3 covers 20 residues.

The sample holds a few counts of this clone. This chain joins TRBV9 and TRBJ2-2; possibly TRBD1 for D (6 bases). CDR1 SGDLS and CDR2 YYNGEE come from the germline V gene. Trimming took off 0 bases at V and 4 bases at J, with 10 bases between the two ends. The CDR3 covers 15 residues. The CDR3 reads CASSVVKGGTGELFF. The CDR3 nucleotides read TGTGCCAGCAGCGTAGTTAAAGGGGGCACCGGGGAGCTGTTTTTT.

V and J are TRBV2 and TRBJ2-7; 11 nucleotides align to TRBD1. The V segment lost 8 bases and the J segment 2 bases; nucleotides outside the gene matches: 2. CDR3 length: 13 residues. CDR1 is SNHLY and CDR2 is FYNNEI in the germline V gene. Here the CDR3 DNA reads TGTGCCAGCCAGGGACAGGGGGCCTACGAGCAGTACTTC. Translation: CASQGQGAYEQYF. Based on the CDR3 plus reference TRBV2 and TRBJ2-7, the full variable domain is EPEVTQTPSHQVTQMGQEVILRCVPISNHLYFYWYRQILGQKVEFLVSFYNNEISEKSEIFDDQFSVERPDGSNFTLKIRSTKLEDSAMYFCASQGQGAYEQYFGPGTRLTVT.

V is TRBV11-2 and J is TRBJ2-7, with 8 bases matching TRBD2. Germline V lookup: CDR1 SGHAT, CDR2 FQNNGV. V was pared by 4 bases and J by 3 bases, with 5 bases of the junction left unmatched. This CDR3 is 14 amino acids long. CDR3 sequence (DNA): TGTGCCAGCAGCTGGGCGGGGGGTAACTACGAGCAGTACTTC. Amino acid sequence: CASSWAGGNYEQYF.

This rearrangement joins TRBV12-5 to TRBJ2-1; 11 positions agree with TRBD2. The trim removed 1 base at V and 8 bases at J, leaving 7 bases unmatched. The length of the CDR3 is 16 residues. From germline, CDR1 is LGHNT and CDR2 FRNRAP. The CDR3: CASGLGQTSGGDEQFF. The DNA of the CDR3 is TGTGCTAGTGGTTTGGGGCAAACTAGCGGGGGCGATGAGCAGTTCTTC. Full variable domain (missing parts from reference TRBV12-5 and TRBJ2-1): DARVTQTPRHKVTEMGQEVTMRCQPILGHNTVFWYRQTMMQGLELLAYFRNRAPLDDSGMPKDRFSAEMPDATLATLKIQPSEPRDSAVYFCASGLGQTSGGDEQFFGPGTRLTVL.

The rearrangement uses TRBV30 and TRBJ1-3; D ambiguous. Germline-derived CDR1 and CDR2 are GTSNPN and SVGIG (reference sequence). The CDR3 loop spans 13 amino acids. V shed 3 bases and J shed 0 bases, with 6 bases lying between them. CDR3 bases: TGTGCCTGGAGGGTCAGCTCTGGAAACACCATATATTTT. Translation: CAWRVSSGNTIYF. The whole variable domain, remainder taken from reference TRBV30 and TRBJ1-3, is SQTIHQWPATLVQPVGSPLSLECTVEGTSNPNLYWYRQAAGRGLQLLFYSVGIGQISSEVPQNLSASRPQDRQFILSSKKLLLSDSGFYLCAWRVSSGNTIYFGEGSWLTVV.

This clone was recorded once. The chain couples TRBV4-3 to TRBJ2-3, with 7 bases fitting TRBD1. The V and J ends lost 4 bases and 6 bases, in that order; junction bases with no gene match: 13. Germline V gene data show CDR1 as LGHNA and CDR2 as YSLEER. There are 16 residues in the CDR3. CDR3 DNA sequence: TGCGCCAGCAGCCCAGGAAGGACAGGAGGAACGGATACGCAGTATTTT. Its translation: CASSPGRTGGTDTQYF.

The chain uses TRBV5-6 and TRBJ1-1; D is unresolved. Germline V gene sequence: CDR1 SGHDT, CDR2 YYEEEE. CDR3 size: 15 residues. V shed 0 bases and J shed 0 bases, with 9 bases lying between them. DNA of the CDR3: TGTGCCAGCAGCTTGGGTCGGGGAATGAACACTGAAGCTTTCTTT. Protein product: CASSLGRGMNTEAFF.

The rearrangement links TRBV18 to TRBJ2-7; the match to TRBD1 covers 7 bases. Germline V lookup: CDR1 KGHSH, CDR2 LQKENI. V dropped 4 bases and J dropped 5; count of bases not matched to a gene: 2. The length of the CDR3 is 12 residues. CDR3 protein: CASSRTGDEQYF. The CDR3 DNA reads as TGTGCCAGCTCACGTACAGGGGACGAGCAGTACTTC.

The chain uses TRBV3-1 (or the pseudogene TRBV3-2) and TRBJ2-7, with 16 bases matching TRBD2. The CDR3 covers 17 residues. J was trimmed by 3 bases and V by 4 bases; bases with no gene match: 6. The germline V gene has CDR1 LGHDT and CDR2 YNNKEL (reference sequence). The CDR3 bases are TGTGCCAGCAGCCTCGGGACTAGCGGGAGGGCCTTCTACGAGCAGTACTTC. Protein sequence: CASSLGTSGRAFYEQYF.

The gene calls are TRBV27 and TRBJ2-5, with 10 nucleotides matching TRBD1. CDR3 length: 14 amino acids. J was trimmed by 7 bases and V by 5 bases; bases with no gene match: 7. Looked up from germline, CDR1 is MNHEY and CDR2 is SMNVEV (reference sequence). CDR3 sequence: CASSLRQGATTQYF. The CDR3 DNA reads TGTGCCAGCAGTCTCCGACAGGGGGCGACGACCCAGTACTTC.

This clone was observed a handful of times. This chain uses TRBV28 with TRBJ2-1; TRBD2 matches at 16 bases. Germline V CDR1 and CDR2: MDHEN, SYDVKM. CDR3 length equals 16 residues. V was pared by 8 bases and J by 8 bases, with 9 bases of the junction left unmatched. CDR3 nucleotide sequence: TGTGCCAGCGGGACTAGCGGGAGGGCCACTAAGGATGAGCAGTTCTTC. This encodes CASGTSGRATKDEQFF.

The CDR3 DNA reads as TGTGCCAGCAGCTCAGGCTTCTACGAGCAGTACTTC. This translates into CASSSGFYEQYF. The V gene is TRBV7-9, the J gene TRBJ2-7; unclear D gene. Trimming cost V 4 bases and J 3 bases, with 7 bases left between them. Germline loops: CDR1 SEHNR, CDR2 FQNEAQ (reference sequence). This CDR3 spans 12 amino acids.

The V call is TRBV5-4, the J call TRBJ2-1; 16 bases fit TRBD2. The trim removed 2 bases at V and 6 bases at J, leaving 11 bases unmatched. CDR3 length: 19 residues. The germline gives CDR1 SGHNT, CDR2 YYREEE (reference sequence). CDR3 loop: CASSLPGLAGGGGFNEQFF. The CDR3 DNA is TGTGCCAGCAGCTTACCGGGACTAGCGGGAGGGGGAGGGTTCAATGAGCAGTTCTTC.